Below are 8 T cell receptor beta chains sequenced from a single sample in a study of T cells after yellow fever vaccination. TCRdb re-derived calls from the 5' RACE reads in MiXCR, one entry per CDR3 protein. Here the sample spans 300,000 to 350,000 distinct CDR3 sequences, around 8.1% being singletons. The sample in question was PBMCs, obtained around 45 days after the first yellow fever vaccination. Receptor source: a man aged 18 to 29 who received the YFV17D yellow fever vaccine.

The chain carries TRBV29-1 and TRBJ1-1, with 8 bases fitting TRBD1. Trimming cost V 8 bases and J 6 bases; bases outside gene matches: 20. From germline, CDR1 is SQVTM and CDR2 ANQGSEA. The CDR3 length is 16 residues. The CDR3 reads CSSPPQKRQGAAEAFF. The DNA of the CDR3 is TGCAGCTCCCCACCACAAAAACGGCAGGGGGCGGCTGAAGCTTTCTTT.

This clonotype was counted a few times. The chain joins TRBV5-1 to TRBJ2-7, with unresolved D. Trimming took off 2 bases at V and 2 bases at J, with 14 bases between the two ends. There are 15 residues in the CDR3. CDR1 SGHRS and CDR2 YFSETQ come from the germline V gene. The CDR3 region has the DNA TGCGCCAGCAGCTTAAGAGGAAAGGCACCCTACGAGCAGTACTTC. Translation gives CASSLRGKAPYEQYF.

V is TRBV4-2 and J is TRBJ2-1; 8 nucleotides match TRBD2. Germline V gene lookup returns CDR1 LGHNA and CDR2 YNFKEQ. This CDR3 contains 17 residues. The junction had 8 bases not matched to a gene; V was cut back by 4 bases and J by 0 bases. The chain's CDR3 is CASSLPLAGSSYNEQFF. The CDR3 nucleotides are TGTGCCAGCAGCCTACCCTTAGCGGGGAGCTCCTACAATGAGCAGTTCTTC.

The J gene is TRBJ2-1, the V gene TRBV6-1; D remains unclear. Germline V gene data show CDR1 as MNHNS and CDR2 as SASEGT. V lost 8 bases and J 0 bases, leaving 11 bases between the germline ends. The CDR3 extends over 14 amino acids. CDR3 sequence reads: CASGMGFSYNEQFF. CDR3 coding DNA: TGTGCCAGCGGAATGGGATTCTCCTACAATGAGCAGTTCTTC.

This clonotype was observed a few times. As DNA, the CDR3 is TGTGCCAGCAGAACACAGGAGGTGTATAACGAGCAGTACTTC. This translates into CASRTQEVYNEQYF. J is TRBJ2-7 and V is TRBV6-1; the D call may be TRBD1 or TRBD2 (5 bases each). The CDR3 extends over 14 amino acids. The V gene lost 6 bases and the J gene lost 5 bases, with 17 bases spanning the gap. Germline values: CDR1 MNHNS, CDR2 SASEGT.

The chain combines TRBV6-5 with TRBJ2-5; tentatively, D is TRBD2 (6 bases). CDR3 length: 11 residues. The V end was cut by 11 bases, the J end by 6 bases, with 13 bases between. The germline CDR1 and CDR2 sequences are MNHEY and SVGAGI. CDR3 in amino acids: CARRDGQTQYF. The CDR3 DNA is TGTGCCCGGCGGGACGGTCAGACCCAGTACTTC.

In its sample, this clonotype was seen a few times. The chain combines TRBV7-8 with TRBJ1-2; D is unresolved. The V end was cut by 5 bases, the J end by 5 bases, with 18 bases between. Germline CDR1 SGHVS, CDR2 FQNEAQ. The CDR3 extends over 15 amino acids. DNA of the CDR3: TGTGCCAGCAGCGGTGCCGTCGGTCAAGCTTATGGCTACACCTTC. Protein sequence: CASSGAVGQAYGYTF.

The chain carries TRBV4-3 and TRBJ2-1, with D uncertain. Germline assignment: CDR1 LGHNA and CDR2 YSLEER. This CDR3 region has 15 residues. Trimming took off 0 bases at V and 8 bases at J, with 14 bases between the two ends. The CDR3 reads CASSQDNSQSDEQFF. In DNA form, the CDR3 reads TGCGCCAGCAGCCAAGATAACAGCCAGAGCGATGAGCAGTTCTTC.